The next 26 T cell receptor beta chains were all read from a single sample in a study of cytomegalovirus exposure and HLA in healthy donors. 13 Jbeta primers and 60 Vbeta primers were used for the PCR. Method: immunoSEQ multiplex PCR; TCRdb's copy keeps in-frame clones and lacks some. Counted here are over 150,000 clones, about 80% occurring once; the ten biggest clones make up 1%. Sequenced material: PBMCs. These receptors came from a woman aged 45-60 years in good health and CMV-seropositive.

The chain links TRBV28 to TRBJ2-7; 8 bases agree with TRBD2. V dropped 4 bases and J dropped 4; count of bases not matched to a gene: 9. The germline V gene encodes CDR1 MDHEN and CDR2 SYDVKM. CDR3 length: 15 amino acids. The CDR3 here is CASSSPPAGDYEQYF. CDR3 DNA: TGTGCCAGCAGTTCGCCCCCAGCGGGAGATTACGAGCAGTACTTC.

The CDR3 DNA sequence: TGTGCCACCACCAAAAACGGGGTAGCGGGGGGCGAAGATACGCAGTATTTT. This translates into CATTKNGVAGGEDTQYF. This sequence joins TRBV15 and TRBJ2-3, with 10 bases fitting TRBD2. The CDR3 runs to 17 residues. V shed 7 bases and J 5 bases; nucleotides not matched to a gene: 15. The V gene's germline CDR1 is LNHNV and CDR2 YYDKDF (reference sequence).

The V call is TRBV5-4, the J call TRBJ2-5, with 9 bases matching TRBD1. CDR3 length equals 15 residues. Germline CDR1 SGHNT, CDR2 YYREEE (reference sequence). Germline trimming cut 3 bases from V and 5 bases from J; bases unmatched to any gene: 8. The CDR3 DNA sequence: TGTGCCAGCAGCTCAAACACAGGGGGCCGGGAGACCCAGTACTTC. Protein product: CASSSNTGGRETQYF.

The rearrangement joins TRBV5-5 to TRBJ1-5; TRBD1 might be the D (5 bases). The CDR3 totals 14 residues. Germline V gene data show CDR1 as SGHKS and CDR2 as YYEKEE (reference sequence). V lost 2 bases, J lost 7 bases, and 13 bases lay in between. CDR3 DNA: TGTGCCAGCAGCTTAGTAGGAGGGGAACAGCCCCAGCATTTT. This codes for CASSLVGGEQPQHF.

The CDR3 reads CASSLATGLITEAFF. The CDR3 DNA sequence: TGTGCCAGCAGCTTGGCTACGGGTTTAATCACTGAAGCTTTCTTT. V usage is TRBV5-4 and J usage is TRBJ1-1; D not resolved. The CDR3 contains 15 residues. Germline loops: CDR1 SGHNT, CDR2 YYREEE (reference sequence). The V and J ends lost 0 bases and 4 bases respectively, with 13 bases between them.

This clone turned up a few times. The J gene is TRBJ2-2, the V gene TRBV9, with a tentative D call TRBD2 (6 bases). Germline values: CDR1 SGDLS, CDR2 YYNGEE. This CDR3 region has 15 residues. V lost 2 bases and J lost 6, with 14 bases in between. CDR3 amino acids: CASSVTGEMAGELFF. In nucleotides, the CDR3 is TGTGCCAGCAGCGTCACGGGGGAAATGGCCGGGGAGCTGTTTTTT.

The rearrangement links TRBV5-4 to TRBJ2-3; a weak D match, TRBD2 (5 bases). The CDR3 has 13 amino acids. The germline gives CDR1 SGHNT, CDR2 YYREEE (reference sequence). Deletions cut 4 bases from V and 5 bases from J, with 11 bases between. The CDR3 loop reads CASSAEVGDTQYF. The DNA of the CDR3 is TGTGCCAGCAGCGCGGAGGTGGGAGATACGCAGTATTTT.

This CDR3 reads CASSLLRGVKYAEAFF. CDR3 DNA: TGTGCCAGCAGCTTACTTCGGGGGGTAAAGTACGCTGAAGCTTTCTTT. The V call is TRBV7-2, the J call TRBJ1-1; D may be TRBD1 (5 bases). CDR1 is SGHTA and CDR2 is FQGNSA in the germline V gene. This CDR3 is built from 16 residues. Trimming pared 2 bases from V and 6 bases from J, leaving 19 bases between.

The genes are TRBV18 and TRBJ2-1; 8 bases fit TRBD1. The trim removed 2 bases at V and 6 bases at J, leaving 6 bases unmatched. Germline V gives CDR1 KGHSH, CDR2 LQKENI. The CDR3 totals 15 residues. The CDR3 loop reads CASSPVQGALNEQFF. The CDR3 bases are TGTGCCAGCTCACCAGTGCAGGGGGCTCTCAATGAGCAGTTCTTC.

The rearrangement uses TRBV5-5 and TRBJ2-7; D is possibly TRBD1 (8 bases). The V gene's germline CDR1 is SGHKS and CDR2 YYEKEE (reference sequence). Between the trimmed V and J ends, which lost 4 bases and 4 bases, there was a span of 12 bases. The CDR3 extends over 13 amino acids. This CDR3 is CASSNRGGYEQYF. DNA for the CDR3: TGTGCCAGCAGCAACAGGGGGGGGTACGAGCAGTACTTC.

V is TRBV11-2 and J is TRBJ2-7, with 12 bases that match TRBD1. Germline-derived CDR1 and CDR2 are SGHAT and FQNNGV. This CDR3 region has 17 residues. J lost 9 bases, V lost 3 bases, and 15 bases had no gene match. The CDR3 DNA follows: TGTGCCAGCAGCTTGTCCATCTGGGACAGGGGGCAGGGACGGCAGTACTTC. Residues: CASSLSIWDRGQGRQYF. The full variable domain, rest sourced from reference TRBV11-2 and TRBJ2-7, is EAGVAQSPRYKIIEKRQSVAFWCNPISGHATLYWYQQILGQGPKLLIQFQNNGVVDDSQLPKDRFSAERLKGVDSTLKIQPAKLEDSAVYLCASSLSIWDRGQGRQYFGPGTRLTVT.

CDR3 in DNA: TGTGCCAGCAGTTTCACCTGGGACAGCGCTTCGTATGAGCAGTTCTTC. Amino acids: CASSFTWDSASYEQFF. The J gene is TRBJ2-1, the V gene TRBV27, with 7 nucleotides matching TRBD1. This CDR3 has 16 amino acids. V lost 3 bases to trimming and J lost 8 bases; unmatched junction nucleotides: 13. In germline, CDR1 is MNHEY, CDR2 SMNVEV (reference sequence).

The rearrangement links TRBV25-1 to TRBJ1-2, with 8 bases that match TRBD1. This CDR3 has 13 residues. From germline, CDR1 is MGHDK and CDR2 SYGVNS. V gave up 6 bases and J gave up 3 bases; unmatched junction bases: 3. The CDR3 spells CASRETGDYGYTF. The CDR3 DNA follows: TGTGCCAGCAGAGAGACAGGGGACTATGGCTACACCTTC.

V and J are TRBV19 and TRBJ2-7, with TRBD1 as a possible D gene (6 bases). V was pared by 1 base and J by 3 bases, with 10 bases between. The CDR3 consists of 14 residues. Per the germline V gene, CDR1 is LNHDA and CDR2 is SQIVND (reference sequence). The CDR3 sequence is CASSIARGGYEQYF. For the CDR3, the DNA is TGTGCCAGTAGTATAGCCCGAGGGGGCTACGAGCAGTACTTC.

This clone was counted a single time. The DNA of the CDR3 is TGTGCCAGCAGCTTAAGTGTGGGACTCACAGATACGCAGTATTTT. This sequence encodes CASSLSVGLTDTQYF. V gene TRBV7-3 combines with J gene TRBJ2-3, with D maybe TRBD2 (6 bases). Looked up from germline, CDR1 is SGHTA and CDR2 is FQGTGA. The CDR3 is 15 residues long. The V end was cut by 1 base, the J end by 2 bases, with 10 bases between. The complete variable domain, with remaining parts taken from reference TRBV7-3 and TRBJ2-3, reads GAGVSQTPSNKVTEKGKYVELRCDPISGHTALYWYRQSLGQGPEFLIYFQGTGAADDSGLPNDRFFAVRPEGSVSTLKIQRTERGDSAVYLCASSLSVGLTDTQYFGPGTRLTVL.

The rearrangement joins TRBV28 to TRBJ1-1, with unresolved D. Trimming took 5 bases from V and 0 from J, leaving 13 bases between them. CDR1 is MDHEN and CDR2 is SYDVKM in the germline V gene. This CDR3 is 15 amino acids long. This CDR3 reads CASSPPRHLNTEAFF. The CDR3 region has the DNA TGTGCCAGCAGTCCCCCCAGGCACTTGAACACTGAAGCTTTCTTT.

This clone turned up a few times. The chain combines TRBV5-4 with TRBJ2-1, with D perhaps matching TRBD2 (5 bases). Looked up from germline, CDR1 is SGHNT and CDR2 is YYREEE (reference sequence). Trimming removed 0 bases from V and 5 bases from J, with 9 bases in between. This CDR3 spans 14 amino acids. The CDR3 spells CASSLGGLNNEQFF. CDR3 nucleotide sequence: TGTGCCAGCAGCTTGGGTGGACTGAACAATGAGCAGTTCTTC.

This sequence joins TRBV28 and TRBJ2-7; a possible D gene is TRBD2 (7 bases). Germline CDR1 is MDHEN and CDR2 is SYDVKM. V shed 6 bases and J shed 4 bases, with 16 bases lying between them. This CDR3 contains 14 residues. Here the CDR3 DNA reads TGTGCCAGCAGCCGCGCGGGGGCGCGGTACGAGCAGTACTTC. Translating it yields CASSRAGARYEQYF.

This chain joins TRBV28 and TRBJ1-3; no firm D call. The germline CDR1 and CDR2 sequences are MDHEN and SYDVKM. The CDR3 length is 20 residues. The V end lost 5 bases, the J end lost 2 bases, and 28 bases lay between the germline ends. The CDR3 region is CASSTPLGGGQSVTGNTIYF. CDR3 nucleotides: TGTGCCAGCAGTACCCCCCTTGGTGGAGGGCAGTCGGTAACTGGAAACACCATATATTTT.

Only one count was recorded for this clone. The chain couples TRBV4-2 to TRBJ2-7; weak D call: TRBD1 (5 bases). Germline values: CDR1 LGHNA, CDR2 YNFKEQ. This CDR3 comprises 15 residues. Trimming cost V 2 bases and J 4 bases, with 15 bases left between them. The CDR3 DNA sequence: TGTGCCAGCAGCCAACTGATTGACAGTCATTACGAGCAGTACTTC. Its protein is CASSQLIDSHYEQYF.

This clone was found once. The chain couples TRBV5-1 to TRBJ1-2, with no clear D. Germline CDR1 and CDR2: SGHRS and YFSETQ. The CDR3 sequence is 14 residues long. The V gene lost 2 bases and the J gene lost 4 bases, with 12 bases spanning the gap. CDR3 nucleotide sequence: TGCGCCAGCAGCTTTTCATGGTCGGGCTATGGCTACACCTTC. It is translated as CASSFSWSGYGYTF.

The chain recombines TRBV5-4 with TRBJ2-7, with 8 bases fitting TRBD2. Germline lookup yields CDR1 SGHNT and CDR2 YYREEE (reference sequence). The CDR3 runs 17 residues. The J segment lost 4 bases and the V segment lost 3 bases, leaving 15 bases of the junction unmatched. As DNA, the CDR3 is TGTGCCAGCAGCTACGGGTATCCAGCGGGGGAACCTTACGAGCAGTACTTC. As protein: CASSYGYPAGEPYEQYF. Looking up the rest from reference TRBV5-4 and TRBJ2-7 gives the full variable domain: ETGVTQSPTHLIKTRGQQVTLRCSSQSGHNTVSWYQQALGQGPQFIFQYYREEENGRGNFPPRFSGLQFPNYSSELNVNALELDDSALYLCASSYGYPAGEPYEQYFGPGTRLTVT.

V gene TRBV6-6 combines with J gene TRBJ2-6, with 8 positions matching TRBD1. The CDR3 runs to 16 residues. The V gene's germline CDR1 is MNHNY and CDR2 SVGAGI (reference sequence). V was pared by 5 bases and J by 3 bases, with 6 bases of the junction left unmatched. As DNA, the CDR3 is TGTGCCAGCAGTAAGAACAGGGGGAGTGGGGCCAACGTCCTGACTTTC. Its protein is CASSKNRGSGANVLTF.

The V gene is TRBV15, the J gene TRBJ1-1; possible D gene TRBD1, 6 bases. The CDR3 runs to 13 residues. Germline loops: CDR1 LNHNV, CDR2 YYDKDF (reference sequence). V dropped 8 bases and J dropped 2 bases, with 12 bases sitting between them. The DNA of the CDR3 is TGTGCCACCGGCTACAGGGTCAACACTGAAGCTTTCTTT. Translating gives CATGYRVNTEAFF.

The chain couples TRBV11-3 to TRBJ2-7; D is perhaps TRBD1 (5 bases). The CDR3 spans 13 residues. The germline V and J ends were trimmed by 5 bases and 7 bases, with 15 bases remaining between them. CDR1 SGHNT and CDR2 YENEEA come from the germline V gene. In DNA, the CDR3 is TGTGCCAGCAGCCCCGGCCCAGCAGGGGAGCAGTACTTC. As protein: CASSPGPAGEQYF.

This chain connects TRBV28 to TRBJ1-6; D is possibly TRBD1 (6 bases). Between the trimmed V and J ends, which lost 6 bases and 6 bases, there was a span of 9 bases. CDR3 length: 13 amino acids. CDR1 and CDR2 (germline): MDHEN, SYDVKM. The CDR3 coding sequence is TGTGCCAGCAGGGGACACGTTAATTCACCCCTCCACTTT. Translation: CASRGHVNSPLHF.